This is a list of T cell receptor beta chains from one sample in a study of shared clonotypes between healthy human individuals. Using immunoSEQ multiplex PCR, the repertoire was profiled, and TCRdb retains in-frame clones only, with some absent. The sample shows about 320,000 clones, 80% to 90% of them seen only once. The sequencing sample was made of memory CD8+ T cells sorted from blood. The source is a man between 18 and 35 years old in good health. Both conserved end residues are part of each CDR3. A D gene is named only where the DNA matches it firmly.

J gene	CDR3 length	V gene	D gene	CDR3 protein	CDR3 DNA
TRBJ1-1	16	TRBV4-1	TRBD1	CASSPGQGAQLAIAFF	TGCGCCAGCAGCCCCGGACAGGGGGCGCAGTTGGCGATAGCTTTCTTT
TRBJ1-5	18	TRBV4-1	.	CASSQEPSGLNSNQPQHF	TGCGCCAGCAGCCAAGAGCCCTCGGGACTGAATAGCAATCAGCCCCAGCATTTT
TRBJ1-4	15	TRBV4-3	TRBD1	CASSQETGGTEKLFF	TGCGCCAGCAGCCAGGAGACAGGGGGCACTGAAAAACTGTTTTTT
TRBJ2-1	12	TRBV7-6	.	CASAYTEGNQFF	TGTGCCAGCGCTTATACGGAGGGGAATCAGTTCTTC
TRBJ2-5	18	TRBV7-6	TRBD2	CASSPGLAGFLGSETQYF	TGTGCCAGCAGCCCGGGACTAGCGGGCTTCCTGGGGAGTGAGACCCAGTACTTC
TRBJ2-2	12	TRBV5-4	.	CASSVQAGELFF	TGTGCCAGCAGCGTCCAAGCCGGGGAGCTGTTTTTT
TRBJ2-5	13	TRBV14	.	CASSRRRRETQYF	TGTGCCAGCAGCCGGCGAAGGAGAGAGACCCAGTACTTC
TRBJ1-2	14	TRBV11-2	.	CASSPDGEVYGYTF	TGTGCCAGCAGCCCAGACGGTGAAGTCTATGGCTACACCTTC
TRBJ1-6	14	TRBV30	.	CAWSTENYNSPLHF	TGTGCCTGGTCGACGGAAAACTATAATTCACCCCTCCACTTT
TRBJ1-6	17	TRBV2	.	CASSERSPLIDNSPLHF	TGTGCCAGCAGTGAACGATCCCCCTTGATAGATAATTCACCCCTCCACTTT
TRBJ1-1	13	TRBV28	.	CASSIPGNTEAFF	TGTGCCAGCAGTATCCCCGGGAACACTGAAGCTTTCTTT
TRBJ2-1	15	TRBV7-2	.	CASSLDVSSYNEQFF	TGTGCCAGCAGCTTAGACGTGAGCTCCTACAATGAGCAGTTCTTC
TRBJ2-7	10	TRBV9	.	CASKAHEQYF	TGTGCCAGCAAAGCCCACGAGCAGTACTTC
TRBJ2-7	18	TRBV7-9	.	CASSAAGGGILSSYEQYF	TGTGCCAGCAGCGCAGCGGGTGGTGGCATTCTCAGCTCCTACGAGCAGTACTTC
TRBJ2-7	13	TRBV10-3	.	CAIKPGPFYEQYF	TGTGCCATCAAGCCCGGGCCCTTCTACGAGCAGTACTTC
TRBJ1-2	15	TRBV15	.	CATSIRDRETYGYTF	TGTGCCACCAGCATCAGAGATAGAGAGACCTATGGCTACACCTTC